This T cell receptor beta chain was captured in a study of cytomegalovirus exposure and HLA in healthy donors. Study outcomes and limitations: Presence/absence comparisons presumed near-even sequencing depth among donors. Later work associated roughly 17,000 TCR beta sequences with HLA alleles at 0.05 false discovery rate. Through in vitro validation, a few CMV-associated chains were shown to be specific for CMV antigens.

CDR1 and CDR2 from the germline V gene are SGDLS and YYNGEE. The CDR3 extends over 14 amino acids. V was clipped by 1 base and J by 5 bases, with 13 bases between them. Notes on this clone: The antigen is undetermined.

Amplification used 60 Vbeta primers and 13 Jbeta primers. Per the original methods: In a later analysis, roughly 10 million of 65 million to 90 million unique beta chains occurred in at least two donors. The assay was immunoSEQ multiplex PCR, and TCRdb's table has in-frame clones only and misses some. V and J calls plus clone size are reproduced from that table; the DNA served to infer D and trimming. This sample's table reports tens of thousands of clones. This sequence originates from a woman in her twenties or thirties in good health and CMV-seronegative. The specimen sequenced was PBMCs. The V gene is TRBV9, the J gene TRBJ2-7; D gene ambiguous. CDR3 loop: CASSVLPEQNEQYF. The CDR3 DNA follows: TGTGCCAGCAGCGTATTACCTGAACAGAACGAGCAGTACTTC. Full variable domain (remainder filled in from reference TRBV9 and TRBJ2-7): DSGVTQTPKHLITATGQRVTLRCSPRSGDLSVYWYQQSLDQGLQFLIQYYNGEERAKGNILERFSAQQFPDLHSELNLSSLELGDSALYFCASSVLPEQNEQYFGPGTRLTVT.